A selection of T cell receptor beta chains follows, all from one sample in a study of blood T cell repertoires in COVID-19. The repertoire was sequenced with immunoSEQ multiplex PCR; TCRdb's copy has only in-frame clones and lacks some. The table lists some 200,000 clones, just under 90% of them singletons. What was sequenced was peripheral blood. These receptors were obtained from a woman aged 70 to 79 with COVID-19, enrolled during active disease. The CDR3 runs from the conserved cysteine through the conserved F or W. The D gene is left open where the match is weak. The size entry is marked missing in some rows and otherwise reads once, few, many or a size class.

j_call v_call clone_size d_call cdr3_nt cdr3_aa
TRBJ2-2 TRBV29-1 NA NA TGCAGCGTTGTGGGGGGAAACACCGGGGAGCTGTTTTTT CSVVGGNTGELFF
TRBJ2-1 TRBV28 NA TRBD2 TGTGCCAGCAGGCAGACTAGCGGACACTACAATGAGCAGTTCTTC CASRQTSGHYNEQFF
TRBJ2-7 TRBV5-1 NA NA TGCGCCAGCAGCTTGTACAGTCCCTACGAGCAGTACTTC CASSLYSPYEQYF
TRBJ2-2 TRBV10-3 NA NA TGTGCCACCCGCCAGGGCAAGGGGTCCATCGGGGAGCTGTTTTTT CATRQGKGSIGELFF
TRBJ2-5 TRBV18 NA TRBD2 TGTGCCAGCTCACCACGGCGGACTAGCGGGAACCAAGAGACCCAGTACTTC CASSPRRTSGNQETQYF
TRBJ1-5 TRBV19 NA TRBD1 TGTGCCAGTAGTATCGCAGGGGGCCAGCCCCAGCATTTT CASSIAGGQPQHF
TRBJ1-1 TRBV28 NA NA TGTGCCAGCAGTGTCGCGGAGAGGACTTTCTTT CASSVAERTFF
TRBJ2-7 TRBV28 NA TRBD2 TGTGCCAGCAGTTTTGGTGGTAGCGGGGCATACTCCTACGAGCAGTACTTC CASSFGGSGAYSYEQYF
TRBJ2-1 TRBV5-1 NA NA TGCGCCAGCAGCACTGAGGGATTCTACAATGAGCAGTTCTTC CASSTEGFYNEQFF
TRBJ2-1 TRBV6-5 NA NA TGTGCCAGCATGACGAGCGGAAGCTCCTACAATGAGCAGTTCTTC CASMTSGSSYNEQFF
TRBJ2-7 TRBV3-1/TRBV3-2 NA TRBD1 TGTGCCAGCAGCCCTTGGGACAGGGTCTACGAGCAGTACTTC CASSPWDRVYEQYF
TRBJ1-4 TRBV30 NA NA TGTGCCTGGAGTGTTTTGAGAATACAAAAACTGTTTTTT CAWSVLRIQKLFF
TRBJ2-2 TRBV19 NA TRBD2 TGTGCCAGTAGTACGAGCGGGAGAGCCGGGGAGCTGTTTTTT CASSTSGRAGELFF
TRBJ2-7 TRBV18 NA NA TGTGCCAGCTCATTAGACAGCGTGGAACCCTACGAGCAGTACTTC CASSLDSVEPYEQYF
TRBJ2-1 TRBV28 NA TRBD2 TGTGCCAGCAGTTTACCCCCTACTTGGGACCCTAGCGGGAACTACAATGAGCAGTTCTTC CASSLPPTWDPSGNYNEQFF
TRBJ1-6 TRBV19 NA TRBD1 TGTGCCAGTAGTATGCGACAGGGAAATAATTCACCCCTCCACTTT CASSMRQGNNSPLHF
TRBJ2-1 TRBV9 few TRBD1 TGTGCCAGCAGCGGGGACAGGCTTGAGGATGAGCAGTTCTTC CASSGDRLEDEQFF
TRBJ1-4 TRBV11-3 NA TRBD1 TGTGCCAGCAGCTTTCAGGGACAGCCGAATGAAAAACTGTTTTTT CASSFQGQPNEKLFF
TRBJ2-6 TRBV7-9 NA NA TGTGCCAGCAGCCGAGGATCTGGGGCCAACGTCCTGACTTTC CASSRGSGANVLTF
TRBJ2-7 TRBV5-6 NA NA TGTGCCAGCAGCTTGGTCGGCTACGAGCAGTACTTC CASSLVGYEQYF
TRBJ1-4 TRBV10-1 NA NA TGCGCCAGCAGAAAATGCAAGGGGGACCCTAGTGAAAAACTGTTTTTT CASRKCKGDPSEKLFF
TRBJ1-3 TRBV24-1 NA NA TGTGCCACCAGTAGAGGGACTGGAAACACCATATATTTT CATSRGTGNTIYF
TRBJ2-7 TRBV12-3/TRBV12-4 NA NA TGTGCCAGCAGTTTTCAGGGCCCCTACGAGCAGTACTTC CASSFQGPYEQYF
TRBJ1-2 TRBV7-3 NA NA TGTGCCAGCAGCTTAAGTGCTGGCATTAACTATGGCTACACCTTC CASSLSAGINYGYTF
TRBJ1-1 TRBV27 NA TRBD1 TGTGCCAGCACTTCCTCAGGGGGAACTGAAGCTTTCTTT CASTSSGGTEAFF
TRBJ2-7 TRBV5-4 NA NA TGTGCCAGCAGCTTTGAACACCAGACCTACGAGCAGTACTTC CASSFEHQTYEQYF
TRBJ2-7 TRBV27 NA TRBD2 TGTGCCAGCAGCCCCGGGACTAGCGGCTCCTACGAGCAGTACTTC CASSPGTSGSYEQYF
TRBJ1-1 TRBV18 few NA TGTGCCAGCTCATTAATGACAGGAGGCGGCAACACTGAAGCTTTCTTT CASSLMTGGGNTEAFF
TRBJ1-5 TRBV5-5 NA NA TGTGCCAGCAGCTTGGAGGGCAGGGGATTTAATCAGCCCCAGCATTTT CASSLEGRGFNQPQHF
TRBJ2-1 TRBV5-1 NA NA TGCGCCAGCATTCAAGGAGGGAGCTCCTACAATGAGCAGTTCTTC CASIQGGSSYNEQFF
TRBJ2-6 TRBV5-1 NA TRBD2 TGCGCCAGCAGCTTAGGACTAGCGGGAGTGGGTGGGGCCAACGTCCTGACTTTC CASSLGLAGVGGANVLTF
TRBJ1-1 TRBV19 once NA TGTGCCAGTAGTTCGTTATGGGGGGGCAACACTGAAGCTTTCTTT CASSSLWGGNTEAFF
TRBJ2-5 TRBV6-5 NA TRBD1 TGTGCCAGCAGTTACTTCCAAAGGACAGGCAAAGAGACCCAGTACTTC CASSYFQRTGKETQYF
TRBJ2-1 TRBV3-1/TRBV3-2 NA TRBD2 TGTGCCAGCAGCCTGCGGGGGGCTACGGGAGGGCATGGCAATGAGCAGTTCTTC CASSLRGATGGHGNEQFF
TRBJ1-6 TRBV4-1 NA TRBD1 TGCGCCAGCAGTCGGACAGGGGCCATCTCCTATAATTCACCCCTCCACTTT CASSRTGAISYNSPLHF
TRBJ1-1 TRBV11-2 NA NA TGTGCCAGCAGCTTAGGGAGGTCGAACACTGAAGCTTTCTTT CASSLGRSNTEAFF
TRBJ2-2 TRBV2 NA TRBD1 TGTGCCAGCCTCCGACAGGGTGGCACCGGGGAGCTGTTTTTT CASLRQGGTGELFF
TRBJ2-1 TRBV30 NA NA TGTGCCTGGAGCAGAAGGTTGCGGGAAACGTCCTACAATGAGCAGTTCTTC CAWSRRLRETSYNEQFF
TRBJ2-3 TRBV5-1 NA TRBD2 TGCGCCAGCAGCTCCGGGACTAGCGGGAGAAGGGGGCACAGGGATACGCAGTATTTT CASSSGTSGRRGHRDTQYF
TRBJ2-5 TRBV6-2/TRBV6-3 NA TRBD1 TGTGCCAGCAGTGCAGGAGACAGGGTGGGAGAGACCCAGTACTTC CASSAGDRVGETQYF
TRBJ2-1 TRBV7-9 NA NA TGTGCCAGCCACCTCGCCAGCGGGCCGTTCAATGAGCAGTTCTTC CASHLASGPFNEQFF
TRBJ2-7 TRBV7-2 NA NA TGTGCCAGCAGCCGCACAGGTAGCGAGCAGTACTTC CASSRTGSEQYF
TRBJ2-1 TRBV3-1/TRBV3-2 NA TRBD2 TGTGCCAGCAGCCAAGGCGGAGCGGGAGGAACCTACAATGAGCAGTTCTTC CASSQGGAGGTYNEQFF
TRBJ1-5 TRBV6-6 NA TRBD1 TGTGCCAGCAGTTACTCCGGACAGGGGAGTCAGCCCCAGCATTTT CASSYSGQGSQPQHF
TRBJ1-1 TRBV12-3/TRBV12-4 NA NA TGTGCCAGCAGTTTTCTGGACACAGATGAAGCTTTCTTT CASSFLDTDEAFF
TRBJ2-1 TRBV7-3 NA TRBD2 TGTGCCAGCAGCCAGCAGGCGGGACTAGATAACAATGAGCAGTTCTTC CASSQQAGLDNNEQFF
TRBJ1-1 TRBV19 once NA TGTGCCAGTCTAACGATGTATCCGGGACACTCACCGAACACTGAAGCTTTCTTT CASLTMYPGHSPNTEAFF
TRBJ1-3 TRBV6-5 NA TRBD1 TGTGCCAGCAGTAGGGACAGGACAAACACCATATATTTT CASSRDRTNTIYF
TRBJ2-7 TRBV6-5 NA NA TGTGCCAGCAGTTACCGGGAGTCCTACGAGCAGTACTTC CASSYRESYEQYF
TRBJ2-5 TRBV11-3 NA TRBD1 TGTGCCAGCAGCTCAGTTCCCGGGACAGGGACCCAAGAGACCCAGTACTTC CASSSVPGTGTQETQYF